These 10 T cell receptor beta chains share one sample of origin, sequenced in a study of molecular identifiers for immune sequencing clone quantification. TCRdb recomputed calls from the PCR reads with MiXCR, one row per CDR3 protein. This table has 250,000 to 350,000 distinct CDR3 sequences, about a fifth appearing once. Sequencing was performed on naive CD8+ T cells from blood, with Jurkat cell RNA spiked in. Subset denoted: FACS-sorted CD8+CD4-CCR7+CD45RA+ naive T cells. The receptors were sampled from a human donor in good health. Some libraries in this study had Jurkat cell RNA spiked in.

V and J are TRBV6-2 or TRBV6-3 and TRBJ2-7, with 10 bases lining up with TRBD1. Germline values: CDR1 MNHEY, CDR2 SVGEGT. V was pared by 6 bases and J by 7 bases, with 6 bases of the junction left unmatched. This CDR3 is built from 13 residues. The CDR3, as DNA: TGTGCCAGCAGCTGGGACAGGGGATGGGAGCAGTACTTC. Protein: CASSWDRGWEQYF.

Comment on this clonotype: A much bigger clone sits one base away, suggesting this may be a read error. V gene TRBV15 combines with J gene TRBJ2-7, with 8 bases lining up with TRBD1. Germline CDR1 is LNHNV and CDR2 is YYDKDF (reference sequence). This CDR3 has 14 amino acids. Trimming removed 5 bases from V and 3 bases from J; junction bases left unmatched: 6. CDR3 sequence: CATSVGQGDYEQYF. CDR3 DNA: TGTGCCACCAGCGTTGGACAGGGTGACTACGAGCAGTACTTC.

The CDR3 region is CASSQETSGAAYNEQFF. The CDR3 DNA sequence: TGTGCCAGCAGCCAAGAAACTAGCGGAGCAGCCTACAATGAGCAGTTCTTC. V gene TRBV3-1 combines with J gene TRBJ2-1, with 8 nucleotides matching TRBD2. Germline assignment: CDR1 LGHDT and CDR2 YNNKEL (reference sequence). CDR3 length equals 17 residues. With 0 bases clipped from V and 2 bases from J, the junction kept 6 bases outside the gene matches.

The V call is TRBV28, the J call TRBJ2-5, with D possibly being TRBD2 (7 bases). The CDR3 extends over 14 amino acids. In germline, CDR1 is MDHEN, CDR2 SYDVKM. With 11 bases removed from V and 7 bases from J, the gap between germline ends came to 23 bases. This CDR3 reads CAGTPHGGQGTQYF. CDR3 in DNA: TGTGCCGGCACCCCACACGGGGGGCAGGGGACCCAGTACTTC.

This clonotype appeared many times. This chain uses TRBV23-1 with TRBJ2-7, with TRBD1 matching 7 bases. TRBV23-1 is marked as an open reading frame, function uncertain. The CDR3 length is 16 residues. V lost 3 bases and J lost 3; bases outside the gene matches: 11. The CDR3 region has the DNA TGCGCCAGCAGTCATCGAGGGGCCAGGGACAGCTACGAGCAGTACTTC. Encoded protein: CASSHRGARDSYEQYF.

This clonotype has ten or more counts. In nucleotides, the CDR3 is TGCAGCGTTGGCAGGACAGGGGTTTCCGACGAGCAGTACTTC. Translation gives CSVGRTGVSDEQYF. V and J are TRBV29-1 and TRBJ2-7; the match to TRBD1 covers 9 bases. This CDR3 spans 14 amino acids. Looked up from germline, CDR1 is SQVTM and CDR2 is ANQGSEA. V lost 4 bases to trimming and J lost 5 bases; unmatched junction nucleotides: 9.

The chain has TRBV29-1 and TRBJ2-7; 7 nucleotides line up with TRBD1. Germline lookup yields CDR1 SQVTM and CDR2 ANQGSEA. CDR3 size: 13 residues. The ends lost 6 bases at V and 2 bases at J; junction bases unmatched: 7. CDR3 nucleotides: TGCAGCGTGAGAGGACAGGACACCTACGAGCAGTACTTC. It translates to CSVRGQDTYEQYF.

Worth noting for this clonotype: At one end the junction does not follow the germline gene, possibly because of a read error. This chain uses TRBV7-9 with TRBJ1-4; D might be TRBD1 (5 bases). CDR3 length: 16 amino acids. CDR1 and CDR2 (germline): SEHNR, FQNEAQ (reference sequence). Here the CDR3 reads CASSSNPGSANGKLFF. Here the CDR3 DNA reads TGTGCCAGCAGCTCAAATCCAGGGTCGGCTAATGGAAAACTGTTTTTT. The entire variable domain, with the rest obtained from reference TRBV7-9 and TRBJ1-4, is as follows: DTGVSQNPRHKITKRGQNVTFRCDPISEHNRLYWYRQTLGQGPEFLTYFQNEAQLEKSRLLSDRFSAERPKGSFSTLEIQRTEQGDSAMYLCASSSNPGSANGKLFFGSGTQLSVL.

A note on this clonotype: A read error is possible here, since a much larger clone lies one base away. V and J are TRBV5-3 and TRBJ1-1; D gene ambiguous. TRBV5-3 is an ORF, and what it does is uncertain. The CDR3 sequence is 13 residues long. The DNA for the CDR3 is TGTGCCAGCAGCTCTGCCAGCCGGACTGAAGCTTTCTTT. Its protein product is CASSSASRTEAFF.

This clonotype was observed at least ten times. V is TRBV7-3 and J is TRBJ2-2; D ambiguous. CDR1 is SGHTA and CDR2 is FQGTGA in the germline V gene. The CDR3 has 13 residues. The germline V and J ends were trimmed by 2 bases and 7 bases, with 8 bases remaining between them. For the CDR3, the DNA is TGTGCCAGCAGCTTAGATGCGTACGGGGAGCTGTTTTTT. Translated, it gives CASSLDAYGELFF.